This T cell receptor (beta chain) was retrieved from a study of cytomegalovirus exposure and HLA in healthy donors. For the study at large: A previous analysis identified around 120 million unique TCR beta sequences derived from roughly 180 million T cells. Early released data had around 79 million unique TCRs, all coming from HLA-typed donors.

General study points: In a later analysis, a missense DCLRE1C variant was linked to TCR beta V- and J-gene trimming. Several of the most significant clusters appeared, in a later analysis, to be linked to common viral pathogens.

In the PCR, 60 Vbeta and 13 Jbeta primers were used. Assay: immunoSEQ multiplex PCR; the TCRdb copy retains only in-frame clones and omits some. Of about 110,000 clones listed, less than 85% are singletons. This clone was picked up a small number of times. Its target is not known. Trimming removed 0 bases from V and 5 bases from J, with 11 bases in between. The CDR3 is 14 amino acids. Germline V gene data show CDR1 as SGHTS and CDR2 as YDEGEE. The rearrangement links TRBV5-8 to TRBJ2-5; perhaps TRBD1 as D (6 bases). Source material: PBMCs. This clonotype originated in a woman aged 40 to 55 in good health and CMV-seropositive. In DNA, the CDR3 is TGTGCCAGCAGCTTGGGGGGGACACGGGAGACCCAGTACTTC. It specifies CASSLGGTRETQYF.